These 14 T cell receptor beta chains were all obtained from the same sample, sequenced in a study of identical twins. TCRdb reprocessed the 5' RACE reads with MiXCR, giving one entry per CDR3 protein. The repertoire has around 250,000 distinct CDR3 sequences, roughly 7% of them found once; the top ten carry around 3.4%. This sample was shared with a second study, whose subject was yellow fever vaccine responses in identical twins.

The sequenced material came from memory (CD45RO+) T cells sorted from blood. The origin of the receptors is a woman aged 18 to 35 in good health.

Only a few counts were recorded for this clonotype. As DNA, the CDR3 is TGTGCCAGCAGCCCGACATGGGGGGGCACTGAAGCTTTCTTT. Amino acids: CASSPTWGGTEAFF. The chain is built from TRBV11-2 and TRBJ1-1; perhaps TRBD1 as D (5 bases). Germline CDR1 and CDR2: SGHAT and FQNNGV. The V gene lost 5 bases and the J gene lost 4 bases, with 14 bases spanning the gap. The CDR3 extends over 14 amino acids.

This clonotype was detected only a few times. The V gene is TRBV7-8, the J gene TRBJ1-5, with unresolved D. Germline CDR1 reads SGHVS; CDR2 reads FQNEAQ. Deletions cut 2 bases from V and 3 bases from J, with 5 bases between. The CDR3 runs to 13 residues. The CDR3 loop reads CASSLYDNQPQHF. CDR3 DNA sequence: TGTGCCAGCAGCTTATACGACAATCAGCCCCAGCATTTT.

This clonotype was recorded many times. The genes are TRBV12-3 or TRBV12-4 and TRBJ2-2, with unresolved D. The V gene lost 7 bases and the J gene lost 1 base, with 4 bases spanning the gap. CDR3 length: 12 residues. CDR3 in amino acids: CASILNTGELFF. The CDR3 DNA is TGTGCCAGCATCCTGAACACCGGGGAGCTGTTTTTT.

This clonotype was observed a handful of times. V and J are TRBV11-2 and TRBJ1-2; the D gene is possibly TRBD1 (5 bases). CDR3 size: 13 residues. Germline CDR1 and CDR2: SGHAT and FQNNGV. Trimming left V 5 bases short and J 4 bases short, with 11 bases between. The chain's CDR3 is CASSQDSLYGYTF. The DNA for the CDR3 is TGTGCCAGCAGCCAAGACAGTCTCTATGGCTACACCTTC.

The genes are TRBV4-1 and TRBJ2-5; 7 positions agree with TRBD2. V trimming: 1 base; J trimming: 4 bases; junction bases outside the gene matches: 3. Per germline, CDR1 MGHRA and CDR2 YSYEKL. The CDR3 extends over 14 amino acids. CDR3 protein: CASSQATSVETQYF. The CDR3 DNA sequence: TGCGCCAGCAGCCAAGCAACTAGCGTAGAGACCCAGTACTTC.

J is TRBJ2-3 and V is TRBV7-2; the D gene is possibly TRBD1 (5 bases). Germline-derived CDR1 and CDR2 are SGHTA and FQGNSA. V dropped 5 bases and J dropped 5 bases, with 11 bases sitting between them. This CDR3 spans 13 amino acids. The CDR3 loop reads CASSPNQGDTQYF. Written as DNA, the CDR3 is TGTGCCAGCAGCCCAAATCAGGGAGATACGCAGTATTTT.

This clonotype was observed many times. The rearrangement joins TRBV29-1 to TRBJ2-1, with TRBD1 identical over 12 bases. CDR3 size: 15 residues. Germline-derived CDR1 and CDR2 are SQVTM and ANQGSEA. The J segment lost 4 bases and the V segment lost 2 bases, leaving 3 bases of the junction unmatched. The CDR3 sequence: CSVERDRGPYNEQFF. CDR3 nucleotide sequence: TGCAGCGTTGAAAGGGACAGGGGGCCTTACAATGAGCAGTTCTTC.

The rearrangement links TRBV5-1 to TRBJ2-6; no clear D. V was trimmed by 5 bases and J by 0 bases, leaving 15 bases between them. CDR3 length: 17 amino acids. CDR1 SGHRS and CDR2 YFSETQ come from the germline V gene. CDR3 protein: CASRPGTGYSGANVLTF. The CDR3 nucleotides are TGCGCCAGCAGACCGGGTACCGGATACTCTGGGGCCAACGTCCTGACTTTC.

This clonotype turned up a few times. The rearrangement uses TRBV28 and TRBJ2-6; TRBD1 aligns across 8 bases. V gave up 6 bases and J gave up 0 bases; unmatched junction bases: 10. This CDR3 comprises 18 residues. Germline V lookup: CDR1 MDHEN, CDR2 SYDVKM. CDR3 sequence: CASSPRTGPLSGANVLTF. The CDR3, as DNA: TGTGCCAGCAGCCCGAGGACAGGGCCCCTCTCTGGGGCCAACGTCCTGACTTTC. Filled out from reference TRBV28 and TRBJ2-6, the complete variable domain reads DVKVTQSSRYLVKRTGEKVFLECVQDMDHENMFWYRQDPGLGLRLIYFSYDVKMKEKGDIPEGYSVSREKKERFSLILESASTNQTSMYLCASSPRTGPLSGANVLTFGAGSRLTVL.

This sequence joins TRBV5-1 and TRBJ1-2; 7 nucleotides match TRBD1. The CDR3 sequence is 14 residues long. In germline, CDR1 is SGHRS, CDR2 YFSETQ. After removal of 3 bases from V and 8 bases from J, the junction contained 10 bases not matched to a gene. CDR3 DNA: TGCGCCAGCAGCTATACAACAGGGGTGCAGGGCTACACCTTC. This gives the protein CASSYTTGVQGYTF.

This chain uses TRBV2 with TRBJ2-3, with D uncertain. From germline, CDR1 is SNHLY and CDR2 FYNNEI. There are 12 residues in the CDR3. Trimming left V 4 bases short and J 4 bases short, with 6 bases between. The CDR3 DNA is TGTGCCAGCAGTGTTTCTCCAGATACGCAGTATTTT. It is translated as CASSVSPDTQYF.

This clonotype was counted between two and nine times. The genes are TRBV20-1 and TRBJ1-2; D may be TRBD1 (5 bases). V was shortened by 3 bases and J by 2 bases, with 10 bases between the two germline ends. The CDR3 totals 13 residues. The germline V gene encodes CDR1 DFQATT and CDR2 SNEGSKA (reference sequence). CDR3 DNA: TGCAGTGCTAGCCTAACAGGAAACTATGGCTACACCTTC. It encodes CSASLTGNYGYTF.

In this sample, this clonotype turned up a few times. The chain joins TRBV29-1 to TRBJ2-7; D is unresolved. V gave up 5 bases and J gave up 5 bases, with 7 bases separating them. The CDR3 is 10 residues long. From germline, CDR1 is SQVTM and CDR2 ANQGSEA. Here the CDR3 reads CSVKIHEQYF. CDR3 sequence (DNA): TGCAGCGTTAAGATCCACGAGCAGTACTTC.

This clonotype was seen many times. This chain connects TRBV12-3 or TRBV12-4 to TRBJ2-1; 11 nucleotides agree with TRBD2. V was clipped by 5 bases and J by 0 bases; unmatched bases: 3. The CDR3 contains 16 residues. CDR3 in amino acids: CASSPGTSGSYNEQFF. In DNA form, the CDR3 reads TGTGCCAGCAGTCCGGGGACTAGCGGCTCCTACAATGAGCAGTTCTTC.